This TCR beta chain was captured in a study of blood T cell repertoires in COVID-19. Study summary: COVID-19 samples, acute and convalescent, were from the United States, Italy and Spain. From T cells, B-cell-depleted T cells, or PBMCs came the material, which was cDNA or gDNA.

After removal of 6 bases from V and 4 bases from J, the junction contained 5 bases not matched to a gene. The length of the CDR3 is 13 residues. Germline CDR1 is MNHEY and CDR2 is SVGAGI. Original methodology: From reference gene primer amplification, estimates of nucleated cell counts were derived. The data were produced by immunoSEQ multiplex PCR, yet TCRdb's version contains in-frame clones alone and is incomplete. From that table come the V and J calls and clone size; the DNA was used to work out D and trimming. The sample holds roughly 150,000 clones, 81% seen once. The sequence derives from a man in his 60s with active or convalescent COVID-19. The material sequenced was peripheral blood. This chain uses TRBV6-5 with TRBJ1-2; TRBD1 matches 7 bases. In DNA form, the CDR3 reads TGTGCCAGCAGGGCGACAGGGATCTATGGCTACACCTTC. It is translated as CASRATGIYGYTF.